The T cell receptor beta chain described here comes from a study of blood T cell repertoires in COVID-19. The overall study: The United States, Italy and Spain provided the acute and convalescent COVID-19 samples. PBMCs, B-cell-depleted T cells, or T cells were the source of the cDNA or gDNA that made up the material.

Followed longitudinally, the Seattle patients had been enrolled during active infection. Methods used by the authors: The authors estimated nucleated cell counts from reference gene primer amplification. TCRdb keeps only in-frame clones here, not all; method: immunoSEQ multiplex PCR. V, J and clone size are taken as reported in that table, and D and trimming were inferred from the DNA itself. The sample records 130,000 to 150,000 clones, around 85% being singletons. The sample taken for sequencing was peripheral blood. This sequence was found in a woman in her sixties with COVID-19, enrolled during active disease.

This chain's CDR3 is CASSRRDSAYGYTF. CDR3 bases: TGTGCCAGCAGCCGAAGGGACAGCGCCTATGGCTACACCTTC. The chain couples TRBV3-1 (or the pseudogene TRBV3-2) to TRBJ1-2, with 7 bases identical to TRBD1. The length of the CDR3 is 14 residues. The J segment lost 4 bases and the V segment lost 4 bases, leaving 6 bases of the junction unmatched. The V gene's germline CDR1 is LGHDT and CDR2 YNNKEL (reference sequence).